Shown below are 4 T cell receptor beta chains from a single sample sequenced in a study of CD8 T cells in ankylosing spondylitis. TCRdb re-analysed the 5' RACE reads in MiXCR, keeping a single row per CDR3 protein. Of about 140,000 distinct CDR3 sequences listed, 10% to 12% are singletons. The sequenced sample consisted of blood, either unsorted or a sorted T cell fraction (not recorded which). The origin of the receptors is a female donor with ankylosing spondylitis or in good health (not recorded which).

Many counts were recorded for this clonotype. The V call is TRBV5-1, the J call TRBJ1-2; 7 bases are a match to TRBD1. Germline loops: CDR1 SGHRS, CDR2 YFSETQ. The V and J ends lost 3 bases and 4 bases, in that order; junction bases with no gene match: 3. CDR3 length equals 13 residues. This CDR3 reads CASSSQGGYGYTF. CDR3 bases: TGCGCCAGCAGCTCGCAGGGGGGCTATGGCTACACCTTC.

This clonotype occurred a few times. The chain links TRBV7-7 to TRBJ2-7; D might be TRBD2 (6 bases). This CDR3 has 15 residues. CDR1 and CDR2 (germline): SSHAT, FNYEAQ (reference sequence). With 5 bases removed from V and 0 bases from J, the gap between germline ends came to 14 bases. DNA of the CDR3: TGTGCCAGCAGCAGAGGGCGGGGAAGCTCCTACGAGCAGTACTTC. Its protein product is CASSRGRGSSYEQYF. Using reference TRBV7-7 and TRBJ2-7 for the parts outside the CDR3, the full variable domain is GAGVSQSPRYKVTKRGQDVTLRCDPISSHATLYWYQQALGQGPEFLTYFNYEAQPDKSGLPSDRFSAERPEGSISTLTIQRTEQRDSAMYRCASSRGRGSSYEQYFGPGTRLTVT.

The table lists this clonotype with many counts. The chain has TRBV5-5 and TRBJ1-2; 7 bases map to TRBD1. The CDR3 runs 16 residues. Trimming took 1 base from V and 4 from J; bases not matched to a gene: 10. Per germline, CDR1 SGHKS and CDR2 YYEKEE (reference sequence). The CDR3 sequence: CASSLTGVNRVYGYTF. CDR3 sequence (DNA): TGTGCCAGCAGCTTGACAGGGGTTAATCGAGTCTATGGCTACACCTTC.

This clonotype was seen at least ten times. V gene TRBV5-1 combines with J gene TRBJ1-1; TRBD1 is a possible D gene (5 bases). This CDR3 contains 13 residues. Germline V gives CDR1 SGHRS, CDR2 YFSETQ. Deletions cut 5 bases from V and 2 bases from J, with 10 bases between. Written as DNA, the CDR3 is TGCGCCAGCAGGGGGGACGGTAACACTGAAGCTTTCTTT. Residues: CASRGDGNTEAFF.